This entry features one TCR beta chain sequence. The target antigen is unknown. It may be a read error: a sequence one base away is much more abundant. The data were taken from a study of breast tumors, draining lymph nodes, adjacent tissues. Study findings and constraints: That most tumor T cells come from lymph nodes remained unproven. The data were judged consistent with most tumor T cells coming from lymph node and expanding in tumor.

Samples came from axillary lymph nodes draining the breast cancer. CDR1 is SGHNT and CDR2 is YENEEA in the germline V gene. This CDR3 is 15 amino acids long. TCRdb recomputed calls from the multiplex PCR reads with MiXCR, one row per CDR3 protein. The sample has 200,000 to 250,000 distinct CDR3 sequences; under 40% are singletons. The source is a female donor with breast cancer. Some clones in this sample may be carry-over from other donors' samples. The V and J genes are TRBV11-3 and TRBJ2-1, with D maybe TRBD2 (6 bases). Sequences were obtained from axillary lymph node tissue. The CDR3 sequence: CAGSLGSGDYNEQFF. The CDR3 DNA sequence: TGTGCCGGCAGCTTAGGGTCGGGGGATTACAATGAGCAGTTCTTC.